This TCR beta chain was profiled in a study of T cell responses to AZD1222 COVID-19 vaccine. With regard to this clone: Its antigen is as yet unknown.

The V end was cut by 5 bases, the J end by 2 bases, with 15 bases between. CDR1 and CDR2 (germline): MNHEY, SVGAGI. The CDR3 totals 15 residues. Clones were sequenced by immunoSEQ multiplex PCR, and TCRdb holds only the in-frame ones, with some missing. In the table there are more than 90,000 clones, about 80% of which are singletons. Broader study findings: Spike was spanned by vaccine-associated CD4 TCRs, which were dominant at 160-218 and 743-854. Targeting of unmutated variant regions was reportedly seen in nearly half of spike-specific TCRs. AZD1222 recipients seropositive at baseline numbered only five or six.

The receptor was derived from an adult in good health. The chain combines TRBV6-5 with TRBJ1-1, with D hard to call. Sample: peripheral blood, taken on day 0 of AZD1222 vaccination. The chain's CDR3 is CASSLASPRNTEAFF. Here the CDR3 DNA reads TGTGCCAGCAGTCTAGCTTCTCCCAGAAACACTGAAGCTTTCTTT.